The present T cell receptor beta chain was sequenced within a study of early T cells in non-severe SARS-CoV-2 infection. At the level of the study: Sequencing used unsorted whole-blood bulk RNA, so chains lack pairing.

Overall study results and limits: Matching results from VDJdb favored anti-spike CD8 responses, leaving private and CD4 specificities undetected.

The protocol attached unique molecular identifiers to individual cDNA molecules. TCRdb reprocessed the 5' RACE reads with MiXCR, giving one entry per CDR3 protein. The top ten hold 9.1% of the sample, which has about 49,000 distinct CDR3 sequences, about an eighth seen once. CDR1 and CDR2 from the germline V gene are MNHEY and SMNVEV (reference sequence). CDR3 length equals 15 residues. With 4 bases removed from V and 5 bases from J, the gap between germline ends came to 15 bases. The sample holds many counts of this clonotype. No antigen is known for it. The sequence derives from an adult who was a healthcare worker with PCR-confirmed SARS-CoV-2 infection or an uninfected control (not recorded which). The sample consisted of whole blood. The chain carries TRBV27 and TRBJ2-1; D perhaps matches TRBD2 (5 bases). The CDR3 region is CASSSGRGLNNEQFF. In nucleotides, the CDR3 is TGTGCCAGCAGTTCAGGCCGGGGATTGAACAATGAGCAGTTCTTC.